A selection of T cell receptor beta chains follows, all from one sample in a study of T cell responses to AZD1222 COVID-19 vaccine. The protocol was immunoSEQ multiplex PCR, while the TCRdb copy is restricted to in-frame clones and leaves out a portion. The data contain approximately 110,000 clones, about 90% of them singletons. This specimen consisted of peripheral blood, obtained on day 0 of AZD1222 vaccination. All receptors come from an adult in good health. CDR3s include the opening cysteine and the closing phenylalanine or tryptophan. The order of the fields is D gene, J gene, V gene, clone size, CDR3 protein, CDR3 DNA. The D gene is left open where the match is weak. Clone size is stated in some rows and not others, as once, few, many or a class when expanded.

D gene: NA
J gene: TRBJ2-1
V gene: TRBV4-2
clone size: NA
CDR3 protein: CASSSRGLANEQFF
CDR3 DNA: TGTGCCAGCAGCTCCCGAGGCCTAGCCAATGAGCAGTTCTTC

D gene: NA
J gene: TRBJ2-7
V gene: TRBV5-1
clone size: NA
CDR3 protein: CASSLPPKIEQYF
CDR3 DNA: TGCGCCAGCAGCTTGCCCCCGAAAATCGAGCAGTACTTC

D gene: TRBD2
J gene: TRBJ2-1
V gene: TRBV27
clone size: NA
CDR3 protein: CASSLRTSGRDEQFF
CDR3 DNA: TGTGCCAGCAGTTTACGGACTAGCGGGAGGGACGAGCAGTTCTTC

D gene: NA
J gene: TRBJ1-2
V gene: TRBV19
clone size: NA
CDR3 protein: CASSIGFRGLNYGYTF
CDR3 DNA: TGTGCCAGTAGTATAGGTTTCAGGGGTCTTAACTATGGCTACACCTTC

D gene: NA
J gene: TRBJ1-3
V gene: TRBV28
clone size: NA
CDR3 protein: CASSPGPTSGNTIYF
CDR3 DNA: TGTGCCAGCAGTCCCGGACCCACCTCTGGAAACACCATATATTTT

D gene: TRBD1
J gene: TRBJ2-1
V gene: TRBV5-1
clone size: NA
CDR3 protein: CASSYRDRTYNEQFF
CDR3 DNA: TGCGCCAGCAGCTACCGGGACAGGACTTACAATGAGCAGTTCTTC

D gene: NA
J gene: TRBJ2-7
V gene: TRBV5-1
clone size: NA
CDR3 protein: CASSLGAQGGEQYF
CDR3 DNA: TGCGCCAGCAGCTTGGGGGCACAGGGTGGCGAGCAGTACTTC

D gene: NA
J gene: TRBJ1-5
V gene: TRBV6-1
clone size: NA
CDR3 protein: CASSEEGGSGNQPQHF
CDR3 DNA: TGTGCCAGCAGTGAAGAAGGCGGGTCGGGTAATCAGCCCCAGCATTTT

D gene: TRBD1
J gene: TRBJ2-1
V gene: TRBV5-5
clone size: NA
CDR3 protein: CASSLPTGGLDNEQFF
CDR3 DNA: TGTGCCAGCAGCTTGCCGACAGGGGGCTTGGACAATGAGCAGTTCTTC

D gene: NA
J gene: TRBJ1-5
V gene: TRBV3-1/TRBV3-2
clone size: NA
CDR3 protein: CASSQGVGNQPQHF
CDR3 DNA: TGTGCCAGCAGCCAGGGGGTCGGGAATCAGCCCCAGCATTTT

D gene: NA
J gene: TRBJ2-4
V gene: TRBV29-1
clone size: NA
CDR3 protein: CSVAAVAKNIQYF
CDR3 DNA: TGCAGCGTTGCAGCAGTAGCCAAAAACATTCAGTACTTC

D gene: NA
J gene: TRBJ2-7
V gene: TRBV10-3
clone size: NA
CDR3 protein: CAISDGRGARAFF
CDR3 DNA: TGTGCCATCAGCGACGGCAGGGGCGCCCGCGCTTTCTTC

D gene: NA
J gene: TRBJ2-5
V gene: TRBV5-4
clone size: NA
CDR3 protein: CASSLGPKQETQYF
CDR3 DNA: TGTGCCAGCAGCTTGGGACCGAAACAAGAGACCCAGTACTTC

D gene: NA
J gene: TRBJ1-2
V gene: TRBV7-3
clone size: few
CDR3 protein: CASSSGMNYGYTF
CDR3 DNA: TGTGCCAGCAGCTCGGGGATGAACTATGGCTACACCTTC

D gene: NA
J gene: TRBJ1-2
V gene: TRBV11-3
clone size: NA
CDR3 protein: CASSPGVIVGGYTF
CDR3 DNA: TGTGCCAGCAGCCCAGGGGTTATAGTGGGCGGCTACACCTTC

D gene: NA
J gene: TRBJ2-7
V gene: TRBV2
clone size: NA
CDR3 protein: CASSEALMGRQSYEQYF
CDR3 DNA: TGTGCCAGCAGTGAAGCGCTTATGGGACGCCAATCCTACGAGCAGTACTTC

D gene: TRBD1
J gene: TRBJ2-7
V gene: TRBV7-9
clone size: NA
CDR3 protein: CASSPGQGAGEQYF
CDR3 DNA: TGTGCCAGCAGCCCCGGACAGGGGGCAGGGGAGCAGTACTTC

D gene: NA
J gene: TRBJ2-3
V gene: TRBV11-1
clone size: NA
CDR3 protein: CASREPGSTDTQYF
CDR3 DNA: TGTGCCAGCAGGGAACCGGGAAGCACAGATACGCAGTATTTT

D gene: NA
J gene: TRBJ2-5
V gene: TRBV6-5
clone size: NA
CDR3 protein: CASSYSGVETQYF
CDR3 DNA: TGTGCCAGCAGTTACTCAGGGGTAGAGACCCAGTACTTC

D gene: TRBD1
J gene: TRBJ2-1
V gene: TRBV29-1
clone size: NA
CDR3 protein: CSVDLRGTGNNEQFF
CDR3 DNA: TGCAGCGTTGATTTACGCGGGACAGGGAACAATGAGCAGTTCTTC

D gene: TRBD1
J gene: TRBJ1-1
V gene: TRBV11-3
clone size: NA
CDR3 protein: CASSPFGQGRTEAFF
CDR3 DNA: TGTGCCAGCAGCCCGTTCGGACAGGGGAGGACTGAAGCTTTCTTT

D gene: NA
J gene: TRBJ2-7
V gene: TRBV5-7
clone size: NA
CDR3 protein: CASSSRTGNYEQYF
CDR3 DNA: TGTGCCAGCAGCTCCAGGACGGGGAACTACGAGCAGTACTTC

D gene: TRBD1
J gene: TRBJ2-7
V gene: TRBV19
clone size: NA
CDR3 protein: CASSPGQGASYEQYF
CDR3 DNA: TGTGCCAGTAGCCCGGGACAGGGCGCATCCTACGAGCAGTACTTC

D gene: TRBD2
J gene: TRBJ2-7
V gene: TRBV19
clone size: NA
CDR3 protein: CASSEGLAQLEQYF
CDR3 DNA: TGTGCCAGTAGTGAAGGACTAGCGCAACTTGAGCAGTACTTC

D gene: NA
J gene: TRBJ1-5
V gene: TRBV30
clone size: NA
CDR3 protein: CAWSKGQDNQPQHF
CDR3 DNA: TGTGCCTGGAGTAAGGGACAAGACAATCAGCCCCAGCATTTT

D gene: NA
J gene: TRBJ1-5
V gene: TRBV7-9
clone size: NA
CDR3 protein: CASSLGQEPQPQHF
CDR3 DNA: TGTGCCAGCAGCTTAGGGCAGGAACCTCAGCCCCAGCATTTT

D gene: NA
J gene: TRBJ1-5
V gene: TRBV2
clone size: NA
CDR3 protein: CASSEWGSNQPQHF
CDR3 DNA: TGTGCCAGCAGTGAATGGGGGAGCAATCAGCCCCAGCATTTT

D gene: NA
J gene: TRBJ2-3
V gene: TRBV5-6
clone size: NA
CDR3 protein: CASSPPTVTDTQYF
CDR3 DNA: TGTGCCAGCAGCCCGCCTACAGTGACAGATACGCAGTATTTT

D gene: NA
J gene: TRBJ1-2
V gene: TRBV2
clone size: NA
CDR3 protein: CASSAGWVYYGYTF
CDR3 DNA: TGTGCCAGCAGTGCTGGGTGGGTCTACTATGGCTACACCTTC

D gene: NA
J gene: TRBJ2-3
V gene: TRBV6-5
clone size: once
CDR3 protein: CASSHIFTDTQYF
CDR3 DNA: TGTGCCAGCAGCCATATTTTCACAGATACGCAGTATTTT

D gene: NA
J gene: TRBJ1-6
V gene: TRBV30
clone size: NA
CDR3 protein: CAWSLDSSYNSPLHF
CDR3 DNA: TGTGCCTGGAGCCTGGACAGCTCCTATAATTCACCCCTCCACTTT

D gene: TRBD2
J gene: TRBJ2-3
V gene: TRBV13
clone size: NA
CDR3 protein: CASSSLAFGDTQYF
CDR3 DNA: TGTGCCAGCAGCTCACTAGCGTTCGGAGATACGCAGTATTTT

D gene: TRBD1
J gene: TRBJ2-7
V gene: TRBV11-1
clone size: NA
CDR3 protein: CASSFTRGRVYEQYF
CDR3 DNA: TGTGCCAGCAGCTTTACCAGGGGGCGCGTGTACGAGCAGTACTTC

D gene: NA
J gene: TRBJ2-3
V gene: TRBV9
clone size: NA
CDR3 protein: CASSPPSLSTDTQYF
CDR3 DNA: TGTGCCAGCAGCCCCCCTAGCTTGAGCACAGATACGCAGTATTTT

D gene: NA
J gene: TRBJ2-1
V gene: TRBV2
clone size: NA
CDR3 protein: CASRRGGTKQFF
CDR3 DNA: TGTGCCAGCAGGAGGGGGGGAACGAAGCAGTTCTTC

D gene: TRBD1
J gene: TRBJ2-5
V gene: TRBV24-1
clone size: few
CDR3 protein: CATSDDRVDQETQYF
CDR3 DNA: TGTGCCACCAGTGATGACAGGGTTGACCAAGAGACCCAGTACTTC